The 25 T cell receptor beta chains listed next were all sequenced from one sample in a study of T-cell memory formation after mild COVID-19. A single record per CDR3 protein comes from TCRdb applying MiXCR to the 5' RACE reads. The sample holds under 350,000 distinct CDR3 sequences, roughly 17% seen once. Sample: PBMCs or a T cell subset sorted from them (not recorded which). Source of these receptors: a man between 18 and 35 years old who had mild COVID-19 (a few samples of this study predate the infection). Cell type and time point are not known.

The gene calls are TRBV29-1 and TRBJ1-1; no clear D gene. CDR3 length equals 11 residues. Per germline, CDR1 SQVTM and CDR2 ANQGSEA. The CDR3: CRAQVNTEAFF. CDR3 bases: TGCAGGGCCCAGGTGAACACTGAAGCTTTCTTT.

A few counts support this clonotype. This rearrangement joins TRBV6-2 or TRBV6-3 to TRBJ2-5; 9 bases line up with TRBD2. The CDR3 covers 15 residues. V lost 0 bases to trimming and J lost 5 bases; unmatched junction nucleotides: 4. CDR1 and CDR2 from the germline V gene are MNHEY and SVGEGT. CDR3 DNA sequence: TGTGCCAGCAGTTACTCAGGGACTAGCAGGGAGACCCAGTACTTC. Translated: CASSYSGTSRETQYF.

The V gene is TRBV6-5, the J gene TRBJ2-4, with D perhaps matching TRBD1 (5 bases). Trimming stripped 5 bases from V and 1 base from J, with 15 bases between. The germline CDR1 and CDR2 sequences are MNHEY and SVGAGI. This CDR3 comprises 16 residues. In DNA, the CDR3 is TGTGCCAGCAGTCCCAGGGTTTATGGCGCCAAAAACATTCAGTACTTC. Translated, it gives CASSPRVYGAKNIQYF.

V usage is TRBV6-2 or TRBV6-3 and J usage is TRBJ2-3, with no clear D. From germline, CDR1 is MNHEY and CDR2 SVGEGT. The CDR3 is made up of 12 amino acids. Trimming took off 5 bases at V and 6 bases at J, with 9 bases between the two ends. CDR3 coding DNA: TGTGCCAGCAGTCAGCGAGTCGATACGCAGTATTTT. This codes for CASSQRVDTQYF.

The chain employs TRBV28 and TRBJ1-1; D ambiguous. CDR3 size: 15 residues. CDR1 is MDHEN, CDR2 SYDVKM, per germline. With 2 bases removed from V and 6 bases from J, the gap between germline ends came to 16 bases. CDR3 region: CASSLIGGGYSEAFF. The DNA for the CDR3 is TGTGCCAGCAGTTTAATAGGTGGCGGTTACTCTGAAGCTTTCTTT.

The genes are TRBV19 and TRBJ2-1; no firm D call. With 3 bases removed from V and 8 bases from J, the gap between germline ends came to 8 bases. This CDR3 contains 12 residues. The V gene's germline CDR1 is LNHDA and CDR2 SQIVND (reference sequence). CDR3 amino acids: CASSIGVHEQFF. CDR3 coding DNA: TGTGCCAGTAGTATCGGTGTCCATGAGCAGTTCTTC.

This clonotype was seen more than once but under ten times. This chain links TRBV20-1 with TRBJ2-1; 7 bases map to TRBD2. V lost 0 bases and J lost 3; bases outside the gene matches: 5. The CDR3 has 15 amino acids. CDR1 and CDR2 (germline): DFQATT, SNEGSKA (reference sequence). The DNA of the CDR3 is TGCAGTGCTAGAGATTGGGGAGGGAACTACAATGAGCAGTTCTTC. Translated, it gives CSARDWGGNYNEQFF.

This clonotype came up many times. DNA of the CDR3: TGCGCCAGCAGCCAGGGACAGGGCTCCTACGAGCAGTACTTC. Translation: CASSQGQGSYEQYF. This chain links TRBV5-1 with TRBJ2-7, with 9 bases matching TRBD1. The J segment lost 0 bases and the V segment lost 4 bases, leaving 2 bases of the junction unmatched. This CDR3 has 14 amino acids. Per germline, CDR1 SGHRS and CDR2 YFSETQ.

The chain links TRBV28 to TRBJ1-4, with D possibly matching TRBD1 (6 bases). Trimming took 6 bases from V and 3 from J, leaving 14 bases between them. This CDR3 comprises 15 residues. Germline CDR1 MDHEN, CDR2 SYDVKM. This CDR3 reads CASRTVGASNEKLFF. As DNA, the CDR3 is TGTGCCAGCAGGACCGTGGGGGCGTCTAATGAAAAACTGTTTTTT.

This clonotype has more than one count but fewer than ten. The chain uses TRBV7-9 and TRBJ2-3, with 9 bases lining up with TRBD2. V trimming: 5 bases; J trimming: 5 bases; junction bases outside the gene matches: 17. Germline V gene lookup returns CDR1 SEHNR and CDR2 FQNEAQ (reference sequence). This CDR3 is 18 amino acids long. This chain's CDR3 is CASSIIRLAVPLVDTQYF. CDR3 sequence (DNA): TGTGCCAGCAGCATAATCCGACTAGCGGTTCCTCTGGTAGATACGCAGTATTTT.

The chain recombines TRBV9 with TRBJ2-5; 10 bases agree with TRBD2. Germline CDR1 SGDLS, CDR2 YYNGEE. V lost 7 bases and J lost 4; bases outside the gene matches: 4. This CDR3 spans 13 amino acids. CDR3 nucleotide sequence: TGTGCCAGCGCTAGCGGGGGTGGAGAGACCCAGTACTTC. It is translated as CASASGGGETQYF.

This clonotype was recorded a few times. The gene calls are TRBV12-3 or TRBV12-4 and TRBJ1-3; no clear D gene. V was clipped by 8 bases and J by 0 bases, with 17 bases between them. The CDR3 contains 16 residues. CDR3 DNA sequence: TGTGCCAGCGGGATTCGGGCCAGCTACTCTGGAAACACCATATATTTT. Its translation is CASGIRASYSGNTIYF.

This clonotype was counted a few times. The rearrangement joins TRBV11-2 to TRBJ2-3; 11 bases agree with TRBD2. The J segment lost 4 bases and the V segment lost 6 bases, leaving 9 bases of the junction unmatched. Germline CDR1 is SGHAT and CDR2 is FQNNGV. The CDR3 consists of 16 residues. This CDR3 reads CASRTTSGGTADTQYF. CDR3 in DNA: TGTGCCAGCAGGACCACTAGCGGGGGTACCGCAGATACGCAGTATTTT.

The table lists this clonotype with a few counts. The chain carries TRBV5-1 and TRBJ1-6; 9 nucleotides line up with TRBD1. This CDR3 is 16 amino acids long. CDR1 and CDR2 from the germline V gene are SGHRS and YFSETQ. The J segment lost 14 bases and the V segment lost 4 bases, leaving 16 bases of the junction unmatched. The CDR3 reads CASSTGGTGPQVTLHF. The DNA of the CDR3 is TGCGCCAGCAGCACTGGTGGGACAGGGCCCCAAGTGACCCTCCACTTT.

The CDR3 loop is CASSSGQGLNNEQFF. The CDR3 region has the DNA TGTGCCAGCAGCTCCGGACAGGGGCTTAACAATGAGCAGTTCTTC. The gene calls are TRBV7-9 and TRBJ2-1; 9 bases are shared with TRBD1. This CDR3 contains 15 residues. V dropped 4 bases and J dropped 5; count of bases not matched to a gene: 6. CDR1 and CDR2 from the germline V gene are SEHNR and FQNEAQ (reference sequence).

This clonotype was seen only a few times. In DNA form, the CDR3 reads TGTGCCAGCAGCCGACAGGATAGGGACGGCTACACCTTC. Its protein product is CASSRQDRDGYTF. The gene calls are TRBV12-3 or TRBV12-4 and TRBJ1-2, with a weak D call TRBD1 (6 bases). Trimming shortened V by 6 bases and J by 8 bases, and 16 bases separated the two germline ends. This CDR3 is 13 amino acids long.

The chain carries TRBV18 and TRBJ2-7, with a possible D match to TRBD2 (6 bases). Trimming pared 2 bases from V and 5 bases from J, leaving 19 bases between. Germline CDR1 reads KGHSH; CDR2 reads LQKENI. CDR3 length equals 16 residues. CDR3 in amino acids: CASSPIRDSNDHEQYF. In DNA, the CDR3 is TGTGCCAGCTCACCAATCCGGGACTCTAACGACCACGAGCAGTACTTC.

This clonotype was seen more than once but under ten times. The chain joins TRBV20-1 to TRBJ1-2, with 7 bases that match TRBD1. CDR3 size: 14 residues. CDR1 is DFQATT and CDR2 is SNEGSKA in the germline V gene (reference sequence). The V and J ends lost 5 bases and 4 bases, in that order; junction bases with no gene match: 10. This CDR3 is CSAGGTAEIYGYTF. The CDR3 region has the DNA TGCAGTGCTGGGGGGACAGCCGAGATCTATGGCTACACCTTC.

The chain is built from TRBV7-3 and TRBJ2-1; D may be TRBD1 (7 bases). The CDR3 has 12 amino acids. V was cut by 5 bases and J by 12 bases, with 14 bases left in between. Germline assignment: CDR1 SGHTA and CDR2 FQGTGA. CDR3 DNA: TGTGCCAGCAGCCGAGCAGGGGGGCGGCAGTTCTTC. It codes for CASSRAGGRQFF.

This chain uses TRBV4-2 with TRBJ2-1, with D unclear. The germline CDR1 and CDR2 sequences are LGHNA and YNFKEQ. The CDR3 contains 15 residues. V lost 2 bases to trimming and J lost 0 bases, with 8 bases between them. The CDR3 bases are TGTGCCAGCAGCCAACTCCCGAGCTCCTACAATGAGCAGTTCTTC. Translating gives CASSQLPSSYNEQFF.

The gene calls are TRBV6-5 and TRBJ1-4, with TRBD1 matching over 7 bases. There are 14 residues in the CDR3. J gave up 6 bases and V 3 bases, and 4 bases lay outside the gene matches. The germline CDR1 and CDR2 sequences are MNHEY and SVGAGI. The CDR3 spells CASSYGQEDEKLFF. CDR3 coding DNA: TGTGCCAGCAGTTATGGACAGGAGGATGAAAAACTGTTTTTT.

The gene calls are TRBV5-1 and TRBJ2-7; 7 bases line up with TRBD1. The CDR3 sequence is 16 residues long. Germline CDR1 is SGHRS and CDR2 is YFSETQ. V gave up 4 bases and J gave up 4 bases; unmatched junction bases: 14. The CDR3 here is CASSHDPRDRLYEQYF. DNA of the CDR3: TGCGCCAGCAGCCACGACCCAAGGGACAGATTATACGAGCAGTACTTC. Full variable domain (remainder filled in from reference TRBV5-1 and TRBJ2-7): KAGVTQTPRYLIKTRGQQVTLSCSPISGHRSVSWYQQTPGQGLQFLFEYFSETQRNKGNFPGRFSGRQFSNSRSEMNVSTLELGDSALYLCASSHDPRDRLYEQYFGPGTRLTVT.

This clonotype was recorded a few times. The chain uses TRBV24-1 and TRBJ2-2; D is unresolved. The CDR3 has 12 residues. Looked up from germline, CDR1 is KGHDR and CDR2 is SFDVKD. V was clipped by 3 bases and J by 7 bases, with 5 bases between them. The chain's CDR3 is CATSDTVGELFF. The CDR3, as DNA: TGTGCCACCAGTGATACCGTCGGGGAGCTGTTTTTT.

The rearrangement uses TRBV5-1 and TRBJ1-1, with D uncertain. Germline values: CDR1 SGHRS, CDR2 YFSETQ. The CDR3 extends over 16 amino acids. V was trimmed by 2 bases and J by 0 bases, leaving 14 bases between them. The CDR3: CASSFWTAGLNTEAFF. The CDR3 bases are TGCGCCAGCAGCTTCTGGACGGCAGGACTGAACACTGAAGCTTTCTTT.

The chain recombines TRBV28 with TRBJ1-5; D is unresolved. Germline V gene data show CDR1 as MDHEN and CDR2 as SYDVKM. The V and J ends lost 3 bases and 4 bases respectively, with 10 bases between them. The CDR3 spans 14 residues. CDR3 loop: CASSLWRTNQPQHF. For the CDR3, the DNA is TGTGCCAGCAGTTTGTGGCGAACGAATCAGCCCCAGCATTTT.